The clone carrying this TCR beta chain was detected only a few times. Its target is not known. The sample comes from a study of T-cell memory formation after mild COVID-19. For the study at large: TCR clusters mostly belonged to single donors.

From 5'RACE with constant-segment primers came TCR alpha and TCR beta cDNA libraries that carried sample barcodes and UMIs. TCRdb processed the 5' RACE reads anew with MiXCR; each CDR3 protein has one entry. The data hold under 200,000 distinct CDR3 sequences, with around a tenth observed a single time. Study-level findings and limits: Mostly located in CM and EM were contracting CD4+ clones, with contracting CD8+ clones located in EMRA.

The junction had 1 base not matched to a gene; V was cut back by 3 bases and J by 1 base. This CDR3 spans 14 amino acids. The source is a man aged 18 to 30 who had mild COVID-19 (a few samples of this study predate the infection). Cell type and time point are not known. Sequenced sample: PBMCs or a T cell subset sorted from them (not recorded which). The chain is built from TRBV12-3 or TRBV12-4 and TRBJ2-3, with 7 bases matching TRBD1. CDR3 loop: CASSLGTGTDTQYF. DNA of the CDR3: TGTGCCAGCAGTTTGGGGACAGGCACAGATACGCAGTATTTT.